This is a list of T cell receptor beta chains from one sample in a study of beta chain features in type 1 diabetes. The table came from immunoSEQ multiplex PCR; TCRdb's copy has only in-frame clones and leaves some out. The repertoire holds about 360,000 clones, with around 12% as singletons. The source material was naive CD4+ T cells from blood. The receptors shown here come from a man younger than 30 in good health. Each CDR3 is given with its conserved first and last residue. D genes are given only for firm matches. Clone size is stated in some rows and not others, as once, few, many or a class when expanded.

d_gene,j_gene,v_gene,abundance,CDR3nt,CDR3aa
-,TRBJ2-5,TRBV7-8,-,TGTGCCAGCAGCTTAATGGGACTTAAAGAGACCCAGTACTTC,CASSLMGLKETQYF
TRBD1,TRBJ2-7,TRBV5-1,-,TGCGCCAGCAGACAAAGGACAGGGCAAAACTACGAGCAGTACTTC,CASRQRTGQNYEQYF
-,TRBJ2-3,TRBV11-1,few,TGTGCCAGCAGCAGCGGCACAGATACGCAGTATTTT,CASSSGTDTQYF
-,TRBJ2-1,TRBV7-2,-,TGTGCCAGCAGCTCAGATTCCTACAATGAGCAGTTCTTC,CASSSDSYNEQFF
-,TRBJ2-5,TRBV11-2,few,TGTGCCTCCCGAGGGGGGGGCCGAGAGACCCAGTACTTC,CASRGGGRETQYF
TRBD2,TRBJ2-1,TRBV10-3,-,TGTGCCATTAAACTAGCGGGGGGTTACAATGAGCAGTTCTTC,CAIKLAGGYNEQFF
-,TRBJ2-7,TRBV4-2,-,TGTGCCAGCAGCCGAACGCTTAGCGAATCCTACGAGCAGTACTTC,CASSRTLSESYEQYF
TRBD1,TRBJ2-5,TRBV7-2,once,TGTGCCAGCAGCTTACCGCCAGGGGGCCTGGAGACCCAGTACTTC,CASSLPPGGLETQYF
-,TRBJ1-6,TRBV5-1,-,TGCGCCAGCCACTCCGCCGTTTCTAATTCACCCCTCCACTTT,CASHSAVSNSPLHF
TRBD2,TRBJ2-7,TRBV19,-,TGTGCCAGTAGTCGACTAGCGGGAGGCGCCTACGAGCAGTACTTC,CASSRLAGGAYEQYF
TRBD1,TRBJ2-1,TRBV2,-,TGTGCCAGAAAGGACAGGGGTCCCTACAATGAGCAGTTCTTC,CARKDRGPYNEQFF
-,TRBJ2-5,TRBV7-8,-,TGTGCCAGCAGCTTAGTTCGGGTAGGAGAGACCCAGTACTTC,CASSLVRVGETQYF
-,TRBJ2-2,TRBV29-1,-,TGCAGCGTTGGGGGTGGAGGACGGAACAGTATGAACACCGGGGAGCTGTTTTTT,CSVGGGGRNSMNTGELFF
-,TRBJ2-3,TRBV10-3,-,TGTGCCATCAGTGCCTTAGGGGCAGATACGCAGTATTTT,CAISALGADTQYF
TRBD2,TRBJ2-2,TRBV7-2,-,TGTGCCAGCAGCTCCCGGGGAGGGTTAGCCGGGGAGCTGTTTTTT,CASSSRGGLAGELFF
-,TRBJ2-5,TRBV11-1,-,TGTGCCAGCAGCATCTTCAGGGTTCCGTTTCGAGAGACCCAGTACTTC,CASSIFRVPFRETQYF
TRBD1,TRBJ2-7,TRBV5-6,-,TGTGCCAGCAGCTCGGGACAGACCTACGAGCAGTACTTC,CASSSGQTYEQYF
TRBD2,TRBJ2-7,TRBV28,few,TGTGCCAGCAGGTCGCGGGGGGGACCCTACGAGCAGTACTTC,CASRSRGGPYEQYF
-,TRBJ2-1,TRBV4-3,-,TGCGCCAGCAGCCAAGACCGGGACTTAGGGCAGTTCTTC,CASSQDRDLGQFF
-,TRBJ2-5,TRBV28,few,TGTGCCAGCAGTTTCAGGGGTTGGCGGGGGATTGAGACCCAGTACTTC,CASSFRGWRGIETQYF
-,TRBJ1-2,TRBV6-1,once,TGTGCCAGCAGGAGGACGGGATTTAACTATGGCTACACCTTC,CASRRTGFNYGYTF
-,TRBJ2-5,TRBV29-1,few,TGCAGCGTTGAAGGGACTGCGGGGGAGACCCAGTACTTC,CSVEGTAGETQYF